The 16 T cell receptor beta chains in this list originate from one sample, sequenced in a study of cytomegalovirus exposure and HLA in healthy donors. Generated by immunoSEQ multiplex PCR, the TCRdb table keeps only in-frame clones and is missing some. This repertoire shows roughly 330,000 clones, roughly 87% found once; its top ten account for more than 0.9%. The specimen was PBMCs. The receptors were sampled from a young woman in good health and CMV-seropositive.

The chain joins TRBV4-2 to TRBJ2-2; TRBD2 matches at 8 bases. J lost 6 bases, V lost 0 bases, and 6 bases had no gene match. CDR1 is LGHNA and CDR2 is YNFKEQ in the germline V gene. There are 16 residues in the CDR3. CDR3 in DNA: TGTGCCAGCAGCCAAGATCTGGCACTAGCGGCCGGGGAGCTGTTTTTT. It encodes CASSQDLALAAGELFF.

V is TRBV6-1 and J is TRBJ2-7; no clear D gene. The V end was cut by 4 bases, the J end by 0 bases, with 10 bases between. This CDR3 region has 14 residues. CDR1 MNHNS and CDR2 SASEGT come from the germline V gene. The CDR3 DNA follows: TGTGCCAGCAGTGGGCACGGAAGCTCCTACGAGCAGTACTTC. Translation: CASSGHGSSYEQYF.

The J gene is TRBJ1-5, the V gene TRBV7-6; 8 positions match TRBD1. V was pared by 2 bases and J by 0 bases, with 6 bases of the junction left unmatched. CDR3 length: 17 amino acids. Looked up from germline, CDR1 is SGHVS and CDR2 is FNYEAQ. CDR3 sequence: CASSLRGGQDSNQPQHF. Here the CDR3 DNA reads TGTGCCAGCAGCTTACGCGGGGGACAGGATAGCAATCAGCCCCAGCATTTT.

The V gene is TRBV15, the J gene TRBJ2-3, with 9 bases lining up with TRBD2. The CDR3 has 17 residues. Per germline, CDR1 LNHNV and CDR2 YYDKDF (reference sequence). V dropped 0 bases and J dropped 5; count of bases not matched to a gene: 9. The CDR3 coding sequence is TGTGCCACCAGCAGAGATCTCGGCGGGAGGGCCCTAGATACGCAGTATTTT. It encodes CATSRDLGGRALDTQYF.

The chain has TRBV4-1 and TRBJ1-1; TRBD1 might be the D (5 bases). V was shortened by 1 base and J by 6 bases, with 6 bases between the two germline ends. The CDR3 is 12 amino acids. Germline CDR1 reads MGHRA; CDR2 reads YSYEKL. Here the CDR3 reads CASSQVGAEAFF. The DNA of the CDR3 is TGCGCCAGCAGCCAAGTGGGGGCTGAAGCTTTCTTT.

This chain uses TRBV30 with TRBJ2-3, with TRBD1 matching over 11 bases. The CDR3 has 15 amino acids. J lost 4 bases, V lost 2 bases, and 5 bases had no gene match. Germline assignment: CDR1 GTSNPN and CDR2 SVGIG (reference sequence). CDR3 sequence: CAWSTGTGGSDTQYF. CDR3 in DNA: TGTGCCTGGAGTACCGGGACAGGGGGTTCAGATACGCAGTATTTT. Variable domain in full (rest from reference TRBV30 and TRBJ2-3): SQTIHQWPATLVQPVGSPLSLECTVEGTSNPNLYWYRQAAGRGLQLLFYSVGIGQISSEVPQNLSASRPQDRQFILSSKKLLLSDSGFYLCAWSTGTGGSDTQYFGPGTRLTVL.

The chain links TRBV27 to TRBJ1-2, with TRBD1 identical over 7 bases. V was pared by 6 bases and J by 8 bases, with 15 bases of the junction left unmatched. The length of the CDR3 is 15 residues. CDR1 is MNHEY and CDR2 is SMNVEV in the germline V gene (reference sequence). Here the CDR3 reads CASRPSEGQLRGYTF. DNA for the CDR3: TGTGCCAGCAGACCCTCGGAGGGACAGCTGCGAGGCTACACCTTC.

The V call is TRBV7-8, the J call TRBJ1-2; D remains unclear. CDR1 is SGHVS, CDR2 FQNEAQ, per germline. The CDR3 contains 13 residues. Trimming removed 4 bases at V and 6 bases at J, with 12 bases between. As DNA, the CDR3 is TGTGCCAGCAGCTGGATCTTAAGGGATGGCTACACCTTC. It specifies CASSWILRDGYTF.

This clone was seen a single time. J is TRBJ1-2 and V is TRBV4-1; 8 positions match TRBD1. The CDR3 has 16 residues. Germline V CDR1 and CDR2: MGHRA, YSYEKL. The J segment lost 4 bases and the V segment lost 0 bases, leaving 7 bases of the junction unmatched. CDR3 bases: TGCGCCAGCAGCCAAGACGAGACAGGGGCCTTCTATGGCTACACCTTC. Translating gives CASSQDETGAFYGYTF.

This clone appeared a few times. The rearrangement uses TRBV30 and TRBJ1-2; D unresolved. This CDR3 has 12 amino acids. Trimming removed 0 bases at V and 5 bases at J, with 7 bases between. From germline, CDR1 is GTSNPN and CDR2 SVGIG (reference sequence). This CDR3 is CAWSVSAYGYTF. Written as DNA, the CDR3 is TGTGCCTGGAGTGTAAGCGCGTATGGCTACACCTTC.

The sample holds a few counts of this clone. The chain has TRBV15 and TRBJ2-7; the D gene is possibly TRBD1 (5 bases). Trimming left V 4 bases short and J 4 bases short, with 11 bases between. The germline CDR1 and CDR2 sequences are LNHNV and YYDKDF (reference sequence). The CDR3 spans 13 residues. The CDR3, as DNA: TGTGCCACCAGCACGCACAGGATATACGAGCAGTACTTC. Residues: CATSTHRIYEQYF.

The rearrangement links TRBV28 to TRBJ2-1; either TRBD1 or TRBD2 may fit D (5 bases each). Per germline, CDR1 MDHEN and CDR2 SYDVKM. The CDR3 totals 14 residues. V was pared by 5 bases and J by 8 bases, with 16 bases between. CDR3 amino acids: CASSPGTHSYEQFF. For the CDR3, the DNA is TGTGCCAGCAGTCCCGGGACCCACTCCTATGAGCAGTTCTTC.

The genes are TRBV2 and TRBJ1-1; a possible D gene is TRBD1 (6 bases). The CDR3 totals 11 residues. Germline CDR1 is SNHLY and CDR2 is FYNNEI. V was trimmed by 7 bases and J by 5 bases, leaving 8 bases between them. CDR3 protein: CASKGGTEAFF. CDR3 sequence (DNA): TGTGCCAGCAAGGGGGGTACTGAAGCTTTCTTT.

The V gene is TRBV27, the J gene TRBJ1-5; no firm D call. The length of the CDR3 is 15 residues. The germline gives CDR1 MNHEY, CDR2 SMNVEV (reference sequence). V lost 3 bases, J lost 5 bases, and 14 bases lay in between. The CDR3 loop is CASSLGSGPDQPQHF. The DNA of the CDR3 is TGTGCCAGCAGTTTGGGGTCAGGTCCGGATCAGCCCCAGCATTTT.

The chain has TRBV7-8 and TRBJ2-7, with TRBD2 matching over 7 bases. CDR1 SGHVS and CDR2 FQNEAQ come from the germline V gene. Trimming took 5 bases from V and 3 from J; bases not matched to a gene: 19. The CDR3 is 18 residues long. CDR3 DNA sequence: TGTGCCAGCAGCCAACACTGGACGCTAGCGGCCAACGACTACGAGCAGTACTTC. As protein: CASSQHWTLAANDYEQYF.

DNA for the CDR3: TGTGCCAGCAGCTTAGCTCCGGGACAGGCAAGTTTGGGCACTGAAGCTTTCTTT. This encodes CASSLAPGQASLGTEAFF. The chain joins TRBV7-2 to TRBJ1-1; 8 nucleotides line up with TRBD1. The CDR3 is 18 residues long. V lost 0 bases and J lost 4; bases outside the gene matches: 13. Germline V gene sequence: CDR1 SGHTA, CDR2 FQGNSA.